This entry lists 30 T cell receptor beta chains sequenced from one sample in a study of T cells after yellow fever vaccination. One entry per CDR3 protein, called by TCRdb with MiXCR from the 5' RACE reads. The sample has hundreds of thousands of distinct CDR3 sequences, about 17% seen once. Specimen: PBMCs, collected before the yellow fever booster vaccination. These receptors were collected from a man aged 18 to 30 who received the YFV17D yellow fever vaccine.

The chain employs TRBV19 and TRBJ1-5, with D maybe TRBD1 (5 bases). Germline CDR1 is LNHDA and CDR2 is SQIVND (reference sequence). The V end lost 7 bases, the J end lost 1 base, and 20 bases lay between the germline ends. This CDR3 region has 17 residues. CDR3 residues: CASIAGTQSGSNQPQHF. For the CDR3, the DNA is TGTGCCAGTATTGCCGGGACCCAAAGTGGGAGCAATCAGCCCCAGCATTTT.

This clonotype was recorded a few times. The V call is TRBV5-1, the J call TRBJ2-4, with 12 bases lining up with TRBD2. V lost 4 bases and J lost 8; bases outside the gene matches: 16. The CDR3 spans 18 residues. Germline CDR1 SGHRS, CDR2 YFSETQ. The CDR3 sequence is CASSPAVGGLAGRDIQYF. CDR3 DNA sequence: TGCGCCAGCAGCCCCGCCGTAGGGGGACTAGCGGGTCGAGACATTCAGTACTTC.

As DNA, the CDR3 is TGTGCCACCAGTGATTCCTCTAGGGGCGGCGATGAGCAGTTCTTC. It specifies CATSDSSRGGDEQFF. This chain uses TRBV24-1 with TRBJ2-1; D possibly corresponds to TRBD1 (5 bases). CDR1 is KGHDR, CDR2 SFDVKD, per germline. V shed 2 bases and J shed 8 bases, with 15 bases lying between them. CDR3 length: 15 residues.

In nucleotides, the CDR3 is TGCAGTGCAATAACCGCTGAGCCCTATGGCTACACCTTC. It translates to CSAITAEPYGYTF. The rearrangement links TRBV20-1 to TRBJ1-2, with D unresolved. V dropped 6 bases and J dropped 4 bases, with 15 bases sitting between them. The CDR3 spans 13 residues. Per germline, CDR1 DFQATT and CDR2 SNEGSKA (reference sequence).

The table lists this clonotype with a few counts. The chain carries TRBV3-1 and TRBJ2-5, with TRBD1 identical over 7 bases. Germline-derived CDR1 and CDR2 are LGHDT and YNNKEL (reference sequence). CDR3 length: 15 residues. With V trimmed by 4 bases and J by 5 bases, 10 bases remained unmatched. CDR3 loop: CASSPRTQGGETQYF. The CDR3 DNA reads TGTGCCAGCAGCCCCCGGACTCAAGGGGGCGAGACCCAGTACTTC.

J is TRBJ2-5 and V is TRBV11-2; maybe TRBD1 (6 bases). Germline V gene data show CDR1 as SGHAT and CDR2 as FQNNGV. V was clipped by 7 bases and J by 5 bases, with 17 bases between them. The CDR3 has 14 residues. This CDR3 is CASTQKGVEETQYF. The CDR3 DNA is TGTGCCAGCACCCAAAAGGGGGTTGAGGAGACCCAGTACTTC.

This clonotype was counted between two and nine times. This chain connects TRBV25-1 to TRBJ2-5; TRBD1 might be the D (6 bases). Germline CDR1 is MGHDK and CDR2 is SYGVNS. V gave up 4 bases and J gave up 2 bases, with 14 bases separating them. The CDR3 is made up of 15 amino acids. The CDR3 region is CASSVRTAGQETQYF. The CDR3 region has the DNA TGTGCCAGCAGTGTTCGGACAGCCGGGCAAGAGACCCAGTACTTC.

This clonotype was seen a handful of times. The chain combines TRBV5-1 with TRBJ2-1; 15 bases map to TRBD2. The CDR3 is 18 residues long. Looked up from germline, CDR1 is SGHRS and CDR2 is YFSETQ. Trimming took 3 bases from V and 4 from J; bases not matched to a gene: 8. CDR3 DNA sequence: TGCGCCAGCAGCTCGGAAGGACTAGCGGGGGGGCCATACAATGAGCAGTTCTTC. Translation gives CASSSEGLAGGPYNEQFF.

This clonotype was detected only a few times. The chain couples TRBV29-1 to TRBJ2-1; tentative D call: TRBD2 (6 bases). Trimming took 2 bases from V and 6 from J, leaving 8 bases between them. Germline-derived CDR1 and CDR2 are SQVTM and ANQGSEA. The CDR3 contains 12 residues. The CDR3 region has the DNA TGCAGCGTTGAACGGGGGTTCAATGAGCAGTTCTTC. Its translation is CSVERGFNEQFF.

The chain employs TRBV12-3 or TRBV12-4 and TRBJ1-5, with 9 bases matching TRBD1. V trimming: 2 bases; J trimming: 7 bases; junction bases outside the gene matches: 9. This CDR3 contains 16 residues. DNA of the CDR3: TGTGCCAGCAGTTTACCTGAACAGGGGGCAGAGCAGCCCCAGCATTTT. Encoded protein: CASSLPEQGAEQPQHF.

This clonotype was picked up many times. The chain recombines TRBV7-2 with TRBJ1-3; D is ambiguous. The CDR3 length is 12 residues. Germline V gene lookup returns CDR1 SGHTA and CDR2 FQGNSA. Trimming cost V 4 bases and J 3 bases, with 4 bases left between them. CDR3 bases: TGTGCCAGCAGCTCGTATGGAAACACCATATATTTT. As protein: CASSSYGNTIYF.

This clonotype occurred a few times. The chain uses TRBV11-2 and TRBJ2-7; 7 nucleotides line up with TRBD1. There are 15 residues in the CDR3. The trim removed 1 base at V and 2 bases at J, leaving 5 bases unmatched. Germline V gene lookup returns CDR1 SGHAT and CDR2 FQNNGV. CDR3 DNA sequence: TGTGCCAGCAGCTTAGGTCTTGGACAGGCCTACGAGCAGTACTTC. It codes for CASSLGLGQAYEQYF.

There are a few counts of this clonotype. V gene TRBV2 combines with J gene TRBJ1-5; no definite D call. The length of the CDR3 is 13 residues. Looked up from germline, CDR1 is SNHLY and CDR2 is FYNNEI. V dropped 7 bases and J dropped 1 base, with 8 bases sitting between them. CDR3 region: CASMLGSNQPQHF. The CDR3 nucleotides read TGTGCCAGCATGTTGGGGAGCAATCAGCCCCAGCATTTT.

This clonotype was observed a handful of times. CDR3 in amino acids: CASSTAGGTTGELFF. The CDR3 coding sequence is TGTGCCAGCAGCACTGCAGGGGGCACCACCGGGGAGCTGTTTTTT. This chain uses TRBV7-9 with TRBJ2-2; 8 nucleotides agree with TRBD1. The CDR3 spans 15 residues. J lost 4 bases, V lost 5 bases, and 6 bases had no gene match. Germline V gene sequence: CDR1 SEHNR, CDR2 FQNEAQ (reference sequence).

This chain joins TRBV5-1 and TRBJ2-2, with D uncertain. Germline V gene lookup returns CDR1 SGHRS and CDR2 YFSETQ. The V and J ends lost 1 base and 3 bases respectively, with 13 bases between them. The CDR3 sequence is 16 residues long. DNA of the CDR3: TGCGCCAGCAGCTTGAGATCGGCAGGAGACACCGGGGAGCTGTTTTTT. Protein: CASSLRSAGDTGELFF.

The chain carries TRBV7-9 and TRBJ1-4; D may be TRBD1 (5 bases). The CDR3 is 13 amino acids. CDR1 SEHNR and CDR2 FQNEAQ come from the germline V gene (reference sequence). Trimming removed 6 bases from V and 4 bases from J, with 9 bases in between. Written as DNA, the CDR3 is TGTGCCAGCAGTATGACAGATAATGAAAAACTGTTTTTT. Translated: CASSMTDNEKLFF. Complete variable domain (other parts from reference TRBV7-9 and TRBJ1-4): DTGVSQNPRHKITKRGQNVTFRCDPISEHNRLYWYRQTLGQGPEFLTYFQNEAQLEKSRLLSDRFSAERPKGSFSTLEIQRTEQGDSAMYLCASSMTDNEKLFFGSGTQLSVL.

The chain employs TRBV18 and TRBJ2-3; 12 nucleotides line up with TRBD1. Trimming at V came to 4 bases and at J to 5 bases, leaving 7 bases not matched to a gene. The germline V gene has CDR1 KGHSH and CDR2 LQKENI. The CDR3 extends over 16 amino acids. The CDR3 DNA is TGTGCCAGCTCACTTCCGGGACAGGGGGCTCAAGATACGCAGTATTTT. It is translated as CASSLPGQGAQDTQYF.

Only a few counts were recorded for this clonotype. This chain connects TRBV7-8 to TRBJ2-2, with TRBD2 matching 12 bases. V lost 5 bases, J lost 7 bases, and 8 bases stayed unmatched. Germline lookup yields CDR1 SGHVS and CDR2 FQNEAQ. CDR3 length: 16 residues. DNA for the CDR3: TGTGCCAGCAGCCTTACACGGGGACTAGCGGGCGGGGAGCTGTTTTTT. Amino acids: CASSLTRGLAGGELFF.

The chain joins TRBV29-1 to TRBJ1-1; 7 bases are shared with TRBD1. CDR1 is SQVTM and CDR2 is ANQGSEA in the germline V gene. V lost 6 bases and J lost 0; bases outside the gene matches: 4. This CDR3 is built from 13 residues. The CDR3 DNA reads as TGCAGCGTGCTGACAGGGATGAACACTGAAGCTTTCTTT. Translating gives CSVLTGMNTEAFF.

V usage is TRBV15 and J usage is TRBJ1-5; D is undetermined. Trimming removed 8 bases at V and 2 bases at J, with 10 bases between. Germline V gene lookup returns CDR1 LNHNV and CDR2 YYDKDF (reference sequence). This CDR3 spans 13 amino acids. Here the CDR3 reads CATSETGNQPQHF. The CDR3 DNA reads TGTGCCACCTCCGAGACCGGCAATCAGCCCCAGCATTTT.

This clonotype was observed a few times. The V and J genes are TRBV29-1 and TRBJ1-5; TRBD1 might be the D (5 bases). V lost 5 bases, J lost 7 bases, and 15 bases lay in between. Germline CDR1 and CDR2: SQVTM and ANQGSEA. The CDR3 contains 13 residues. The chain's CDR3 is CSVNRGIRQPQHF. CDR3 bases: TGCAGCGTTAATAGGGGAATACGACAGCCCCAGCATTTT. Filled out from reference TRBV29-1 and TRBJ1-5, the complete variable domain reads SAVISQKPSRDICQRGTSLTIQCQVDSQVTMMFWYRQQPGQSLTLIATANQGSEATYESGFVIDKFPISRPNLTFSTLTVSNMSPEDSSIYLCSVNRGIRQPQHFGDGTRLSIL.

CDR3 sequence: CASSQETFRGETQYF. CDR3 nucleotide sequence: TGCGCCAGCAGCCAAGAAACTTTTCGGGGAGAGACCCAGTACTTC. The chain carries TRBV4-1 and TRBJ2-5, with a weak D call TRBD2 (5 bases). The ends were cut back, 0 bases at V and 4 bases at J, with 12 bases in the middle. The CDR3 spans 15 residues. The germline V gene encodes CDR1 MGHRA and CDR2 YSYEKL.

The chain joins TRBV12-3 or TRBV12-4 to TRBJ1-1; 11 positions agree with TRBD1. This CDR3 is built from 13 residues. The V segment lost 5 bases and the J segment 10 bases; nucleotides outside the gene matches: 6. This CDR3 is CASSTGTGGRAFF. The DNA for the CDR3 is TGTGCCAGCAGTACCGGGACAGGGGGAAGAGCTTTCTTT.

This clonotype appeared a few times. V gene TRBV6-5 combines with J gene TRBJ2-1, with D possibly matching TRBD1 (6 bases). Between the trimmed V and J ends, which lost 0 bases and 12 bases, there was a span of 18 bases. Germline V gives CDR1 MNHEY, CDR2 SVGAGI. This CDR3 has 15 residues. The chain's CDR3 is CASSYSQGSFMGQFF. The CDR3 DNA reads as TGTGCCAGCAGTTACTCGCAGGGGAGCTTCATGGGGCAGTTCTTC.

The J gene is TRBJ2-7, the V gene TRBV4-3; TRBD1 agrees at 10 bases. Trimming removed 4 bases from V and 6 bases from J; junction bases left unmatched: 3. Germline V gene sequence: CDR1 LGHNA, CDR2 YSLEER. The length of the CDR3 is 13 residues. The CDR3 spells CASSPGQGSEQYV. CDR3 DNA sequence: TGCGCCAGCAGCCCGGGACAGGGGAGCGAGCAGTACGTC.

The J gene is TRBJ1-2, the V gene TRBV15, with D perhaps TRBD1 (5 bases). The V gene lost 3 bases and the J gene lost 2 bases, with 13 bases spanning the gap. CDR1 and CDR2 from the germline V gene are LNHNV and YYDKDF (reference sequence). The CDR3 runs to 15 residues. In DNA, the CDR3 is TGTGCCACCAGCAGGAGGGGCAGCCTCAACTATGGCTACACCTTC. Translated: CATSRRGSLNYGYTF.

About this clonotype: Sequence at one end of the junction differs from germline and may be a read error. This rearrangement joins TRBV12-3 or TRBV12-4 to TRBJ2-7; the D gene could be TRBD1 or TRBD2 (5 bases each). The CDR3 is 14 residues long. The DNA for the CDR3 is TGTGCCAGCAGTCTAGCCGGGGCATCCTACGAGCAGTACTTC. It translates to CASSLAGASYEQYF.

This clonotype was seen repeatedly, ten times or more. This rearrangement joins TRBV12-3 or TRBV12-4 to TRBJ2-1; tentatively, D is TRBD1 (6 bases). This CDR3 is built from 16 residues. The V end lost 5 bases, the J end lost 0 bases, and 14 bases lay between the germline ends. The CDR3 coding sequence is TGTGCCAGCAGTGCGACAGGTACCGTCTCCTACAATGAGCAGTTCTTC. Translation: CASSATGTVSYNEQFF.

The table lists this clonotype with a count of one. This chain links TRBV12-3 or TRBV12-4 with TRBJ1-4; a weak D match, TRBD1 (5 bases). V dropped 5 bases and J dropped 10 bases, with 17 bases sitting between them. This CDR3 region has 14 residues. CDR3 nucleotides: TGTGCCAGCAGTGCGGGGACCGAATGGGGAAAACTGTTTTTT. Translated, it gives CASSAGTEWGKLFF.

This chain uses TRBV7-9 with TRBJ1-4; no firm D call. Trimming removed 4 bases from V and 11 bases from J, with 11 bases in between. Per germline, CDR1 SEHNR and CDR2 FQNEAQ (reference sequence). The CDR3 totals 12 residues. The CDR3 loop is CASSSIVGKLFF. The CDR3 DNA reads as TGTGCCAGCAGCTCCATCGTAGGGAAACTGTTTTTT. The whole variable domain, remainder taken from reference TRBV7-9 and TRBJ1-4, is DTGVSQNPRHKITKRGQNVTFRCDPISEHNRLYWYRQTLGQGPEFLTYFQNEAQLEKSRLLSDRFSAERPKGSFSTLEIQRTEQGDSAMYLCASSSIVGKLFFGSGTQLSVL.